The source of this TCR beta chain is a study of neurological immune-mediated disorders. This clonotype showed up many times. V shed 0 bases and J shed 5 bases, with 5 bases lying between them. The CDR3 consists of 13 residues. In TCRdb, the 5' RACE reads were re-called with MiXCR into one record per CDR3 protein. The repertoire consists of 32,000 or so distinct CDR3 sequences, with around an eighth occurring once and the leading ten covering about 5.8%. The sequence was collected from a woman in her fifties or sixties in good health. This chain joins TRBV12-3 or TRBV12-4 and TRBJ1-5, with D uncertain. Sequencing used PBMCs. The CDR3 DNA follows: TGTGCCAGCAGTTTAGCGAAAGATCAGCCCCAGCATTTT. This gives the protein CASSLAKDQPQHF.